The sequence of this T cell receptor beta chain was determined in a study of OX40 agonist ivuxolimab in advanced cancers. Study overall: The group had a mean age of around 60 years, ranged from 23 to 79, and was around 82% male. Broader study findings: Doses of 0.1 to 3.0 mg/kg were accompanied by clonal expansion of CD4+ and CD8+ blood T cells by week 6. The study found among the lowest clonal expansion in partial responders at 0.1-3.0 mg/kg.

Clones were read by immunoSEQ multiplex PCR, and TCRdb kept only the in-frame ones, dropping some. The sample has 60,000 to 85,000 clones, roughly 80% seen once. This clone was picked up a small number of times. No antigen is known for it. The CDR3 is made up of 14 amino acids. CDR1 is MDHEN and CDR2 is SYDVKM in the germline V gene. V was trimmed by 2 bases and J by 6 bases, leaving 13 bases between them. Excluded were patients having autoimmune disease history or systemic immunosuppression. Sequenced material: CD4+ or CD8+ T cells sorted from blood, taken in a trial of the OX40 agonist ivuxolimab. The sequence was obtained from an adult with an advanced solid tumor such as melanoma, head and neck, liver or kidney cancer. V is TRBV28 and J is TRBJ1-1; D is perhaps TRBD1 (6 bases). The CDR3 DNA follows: TGTGCCAGCAGTTTAAACGGGGGCAGGGCTGAAGCTTTCTTT. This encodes CASSLNGGRAEAFF.